The entry below gives a single TCR beta chain sequence along with its context. Its specific antigen is unknown. Qualities for individual bases were not recorded, and no much larger clone is one base off. Libraries were built with 5' RACE. The instrument was an Illumina HiSeq 2500. A second PCR of roughly 7 to 11 cycles was run with a J-beta primer mix and a sample-barcoded 5' primer. A template-switch 5' adaptor carrying 12 random nucleotides introduced a unique molecular identifier onto each TCR beta cDNA molecule. At least 2.5 million CDR3-containing paired-end reads were obtained from each sample. All of the RNA was converted into first-strand cDNA using the Mint cDNA synthesis kit, with a TRBC-specific oligonucleotide serving as the primer. Following uracil-DNA glycosylase treatment, a first 18-cycle PCR with universal primers M1SS and BC2_uni_R was performed on all cDNA. As for how the authors treated the data: For normalization, 1 million high-quality reads were randomly selected from each sample, with every read carrying a distinct molecular identifier. Instead of being binned into consensus sequences, reads with shared molecular identifiers were discarded. CDR3 identification, clonotype clustering and error correction used MiTCR with a Q25 quality threshold and the strictest error-elimination algorithm. A nonparametric unseen species model with Euler transformation was used to estimate lower-bound total TCR beta diversity. The public reads were quality trimmed at Q25 with fastp and then assembled into clones with MiXCR by TCRdb, keeping productive beta chains. CDR3 protein sequences are deduplicated, and each keeps its most common genes and DNA. TCRdb assigned the V and J calls; the authors' analysis was not used. The sample records roughly 800,000 distinct CDR3 sequences, nearly 60% of which are singletons. 22% of the sample rests with the top ten.

The donors were roughly 40 Caucasian individuals from Russia, aged roughly 6 to 100 years, who were systemically healthy. Each donor gave approximately 10 milliliters of peripheral blood, collected into EDTA-treated Vacutainer tubes. Ficoll-Paque density-gradient centrifugation was used to isolate PBMCs, with at least 6.5 million per sample. Total RNA, at least 5.5 micrograms per sample, was extracted from PBMCs with Trizol reagent. For every donor, flow cytometry on a PBMC aliquot measured the percentage of naive CD45RAhigh/CD27high T cells. In the germline V gene, CDR1 corresponds to SGHRS and CDR2 to YFSETQ. The V end loses 0 bases and the J end loses 11 bases, and a stretch of 19 bases separates them. Reading from cysteine to phenylalanine, the CDR3 counts 15 amino acids. Kept here is only the CDR3 DNA, which spans 45 bases and is read in frame from base 1. This record belongs to a study of blood T cells in healthy people across ages (dated by TCRdb to the mid-2010s). About the study as a whole: In model experiments, roughly one uniquely barcoded TCR beta cDNA molecule per two T cells was captured by template switching. To track age-related changes in TCR beta repertoire diversity, the study relied on deep sequencing normalized with unique cDNA molecular identifiers. The donors were split into four age groups: young (average about 16 years), middle-aged (more than 35), aged (more than 55) and long-lived (approximately 80). To avoid experimental bias, donors of different ages were distributed randomly across sequencing lanes. Using the same blood draw, the study looked at two additional independent replicas of 1 million unique cDNA reads for two donors, one aged 18 to 30 and the other aged 80 or older.

What the authors observed across the whole study: As age increased, observed TCR beta diversity per million T cells dropped in a roughly linear way, and a significant reduction was already evident by age around 41. Conclusive comparison of naive and antigen-experienced compartments was prevented by the profiling of bulk unsorted PBMCs. Compared with the aged group, more naive CD4+ T cells, fewer expanded clones and increased TCR diversity were shown by the long-lived group, suggesting age selection. The percentage of naive T cells measured by flow cytometry correlated strongly with observed TCR beta diversity. Donor CMV infection status was unknown, potentially confounding age-related changes in expanded clonotypes. Estimates of total diversity based on one million sequenced T cells were considered lower bounds and underestimates.

The sequencing sample was made of blood. The sequence was collected from a man in his thirties or forties in good health. This chain joins TRBV5-1 to TRBJ2-3, with TRBD1 tentatively as D gene (6 bases match). CDR3 reads: CASSLGTVIQDQQYF. The DNA is as follows: TGCGCCAGCAGCTTGGGGACAGTCATACAGGATCAGCAGTATTTT.